The rows below give T cell receptor beta chains drawn from one sample of a study of monozygotic twins with inflammatory bowel disease. Each CDR3 protein gets one entry in TCRdb, which reprocessed the 5' RACE reads and gives no DNA. This sample contains about 160,000 distinct CDR3 sequences. Sequences were obtained from blood. The receptors shown here come from a human donor with ulcerative colitis or Crohn's disease, or a healthy co-twin of an affected twin (not recorded which). The CDR3 runs from the conserved cysteine through the conserved F or W.

v_call: TRBV6-5; j_call: TRBJ2-1; cdr3_aa: CASSGGCLEFF
v_call: TRBV7-2; j_call: TRBJ2-1; cdr3_aa: CASRDGTYNEQFF
v_call: TRBV7-2; j_call: TRBJ2-4; cdr3_aa: CASSSSPAGAKNIQYF
v_call: TRBV7-9; j_call: TRBJ2-5; cdr3_aa: CASEIAGVGLETQYF
v_call: TRBV20-1; j_call: TRBJ2-3; cdr3_aa: CSAGRQFTDTQYF
v_call: TRBV20-1; j_call: TRBJ1-4; cdr3_aa: CGAAYEGNENLFF
v_call: TRBV20-1; j_call: TRBJ1-5; cdr3_aa: CSAPPAGDNQPQHF
v_call: TRBV7-2; j_call: TRBJ1-1; cdr3_aa: CASSLVPQGDTEAFF
v_call: TRBV7-6; j_call: TRBJ2-1; cdr3_aa: CASSLAQTDNEQFF
v_call: TRBV9; j_call: TRBJ1-1; cdr3_aa: CASSVGGGEFEAFF
v_call: TRBV6-6; j_call: TRBJ2-2; cdr3_aa: CASSFTDTGELFF
v_call: TRBV20-1; j_call: TRBJ2-2; cdr3_aa: CSARTGLNTGELFF
v_call: TRBV20-1; j_call: TRBJ2-3; cdr3_aa: CSAGGPLAGRPTSTDTQYF
v_call: TRBV5-6; j_call: TRBJ2-7; cdr3_aa: CVSSFSHEQYF
v_call: TRBV11-2; j_call: TRBJ2-3; cdr3_aa: CASSLRGSAGASTDTQYF
v_call: TRBV12-3/TRBV12-4; j_call: TRBJ2-2; cdr3_aa: CASSFLGELFF
v_call: TRBV5-1; j_call: TRBJ2-4; cdr3_aa: CASSLMGQGINIQYF
v_call: TRBV7-8; j_call: TRBJ2-5; cdr3_aa: CASSLGVRETQYF
v_call: TRBV20-1; j_call: TRBJ2-3; cdr3_aa: CSAALAGRTDTQYF
v_call: TRBV2; j_call: TRBJ1-4; cdr3_aa: CASGRPNEKLFF
v_call: TRBV4-2; j_call: TRBJ2-1; cdr3_aa: CARSDRDYPYNEQFF
v_call: TRBV7-2; j_call: TRBJ2-3; cdr3_aa: CASSPDFWEDTQYF
v_call: TRBV28; j_call: TRBJ2-7; cdr3_aa: CASRSGSYEQYF
v_call: TRBV12-3/TRBV12-4; j_call: TRBJ1-4; cdr3_aa: CASSPSLTGKLFF
v_call: TRBV3-1; j_call: TRBJ1-1; cdr3_aa: CASSQGVFSKGTDEAFF
v_call: TRBV7-6; j_call: TRBJ1-1; cdr3_aa: CASSLTGNTEAFF
v_call: TRBV7-8; j_call: TRBJ2-1; cdr3_aa: CASSTKAAGALNREQFF
v_call: TRBV7-9; j_call: TRBJ1-2; cdr3_aa: CASGRPVPVDGGYTF
v_call: TRBV12-3/TRBV12-4; j_call: TRBJ2-2; cdr3_aa: CASTGGGTGELFF
v_call: TRBV18; j_call: TRBJ2-3; cdr3_aa: CATSPVASGRATDTQYF
v_call: TRBV5-1; j_call: TRBJ2-7; cdr3_aa: CASSSGLNYEQYF
v_call: TRBV7-3; j_call: TRBJ2-1; cdr3_aa: CASSLDGGWNEQFF
v_call: TRBV5-1; j_call: TRBJ2-2; cdr3_aa: CASSLVRERNTGELFF
v_call: TRBV7-2; j_call: TRBJ1-5; cdr3_aa: CASSYLSINQPQHF
v_call: TRBV4-1; j_call: TRBJ2-6; cdr3_aa: CASSPPGGIFSFSGANVLTF
v_call: TRBV19; j_call: TRBJ1-4; cdr3_aa: CASSVPREQKLFF
v_call: TRBV3-1; j_call: TRBJ2-2; cdr3_aa: CASSPMLGGELFF
v_call: TRBV20-1; j_call: TRBJ2-5; cdr3_aa: CSASGSRETQYF
v_call: TRBV5-6; j_call: TRBJ2-4; cdr3_aa: CASSLRTGLMQYF
v_call: TRBV9; j_call: TRBJ2-3; cdr3_aa: CASSVEGSGGTTDTQYF
v_call: TRBV5-6; j_call: TRBJ2-1; cdr3_aa: CASRYLPSGHSYNEQFF
v_call: TRBV19; j_call: TRBJ2-3; cdr3_aa: CASRQSGDTQYF
v_call: TRBV5-6; j_call: TRBJ2-7; cdr3_aa: CASSLGDEQYF
v_call: TRBV20-1; j_call: TRBJ1-2; cdr3_aa: CSARARTNYGYTF
v_call: TRBV20-1; j_call: TRBJ2-4; cdr3_aa: CSARWDIKNIQYF
v_call: TRBV7-2; j_call: TRBJ1-2; cdr3_aa: CASSLDVGAGYGYTF
v_call: TRBV4-2; j_call: TRBJ2-7; cdr3_aa: CASSPGPAGYEQYF
v_call: TRBV7-8; j_call: TRBJ2-2; cdr3_aa: CASSLVSILSTGELFF
v_call: TRBV4-2; j_call: TRBJ1-1; cdr3_aa: CASSRGHSNTEAFF
v_call: TRBV6-1; j_call: TRBJ1-5; cdr3_aa: CASSEETGIGNQPQHF
v_call: TRBV5-1; j_call: TRBJ2-7; cdr3_aa: CASSLDATAYEQYF
v_call: TRBV20-1; j_call: TRBJ2-1; cdr3_aa: CSASNQYTYNDQFF
v_call: TRBV9; j_call: TRBJ1-6; cdr3_aa: CASSVGVRRSYNSPLHF
v_call: TRBV6-2/TRBV6-3; j_call: TRBJ2-3; cdr3_aa: CASAEFSTDTQYF
v_call: TRBV7-2; j_call: TRBJ1-2; cdr3_aa: CASSPRQGAGGYTF
v_call: TRBV27; j_call: TRBJ1-5; cdr3_aa: CATSWSEGQPQHF
v_call: TRBV2; j_call: TRBJ1-4; cdr3_aa: CASSAGLVWREKLFF